The 3 T cell receptor beta chains listed next were all sequenced from one sample in a study of T cells after yellow fever vaccination. TCRdb re-analysed the 5' RACE reads in MiXCR, keeping a single row per CDR3 protein. The table has roughly 330,000 distinct CDR3 sequences, around 3.9% seen once. This specimen was PBMCs, taken 5 days after the yellow fever booster vaccination. Receptors originate from a man in his late teens or twenties who received the YFV17D yellow fever vaccine.

CDR3 amino acids: CASSLATGILYEQYF. The CDR3, as DNA: TGCGCCAGCAGCCTCGCGACAGGGATCCTTTACGAGCAGTACTTC. The rearrangement links TRBV4-1 to TRBJ2-7, with 7 bases fitting TRBD1. Germline V gives CDR1 MGHRA, CDR2 YSYEKL. Germline trimming cut 4 bases from V and 4 bases from J; bases unmatched to any gene: 10. The CDR3 is 15 residues long.

This clonotype was seen more than once but under ten times. The chain links TRBV12-3 or TRBV12-4 to TRBJ1-6; D not certain. V lost 6 bases, J lost 15 bases, and 15 bases lay in between. The CDR3 has 12 residues. CDR3: CASSPSAVVLHF. CDR3 bases: TGTGCCAGCAGCCCCTCGGCCGTGGTCCTCCACTTT.

The sample holds many counts of this clonotype. The V gene is TRBV3-1, the J gene TRBJ1-6; D unresolved. Germline V CDR1 and CDR2: LGHDT, YNNKEL (reference sequence). With 3 bases removed from V and 0 bases from J, the gap between germline ends came to 9 bases. The CDR3 covers 16 residues. The CDR3 coding sequence is TGTGCCAGCAGCCACTCGGACGGCTCCTATAATTCACCCCTCCACTTT. Its protein product is CASSHSDGSYNSPLHF.